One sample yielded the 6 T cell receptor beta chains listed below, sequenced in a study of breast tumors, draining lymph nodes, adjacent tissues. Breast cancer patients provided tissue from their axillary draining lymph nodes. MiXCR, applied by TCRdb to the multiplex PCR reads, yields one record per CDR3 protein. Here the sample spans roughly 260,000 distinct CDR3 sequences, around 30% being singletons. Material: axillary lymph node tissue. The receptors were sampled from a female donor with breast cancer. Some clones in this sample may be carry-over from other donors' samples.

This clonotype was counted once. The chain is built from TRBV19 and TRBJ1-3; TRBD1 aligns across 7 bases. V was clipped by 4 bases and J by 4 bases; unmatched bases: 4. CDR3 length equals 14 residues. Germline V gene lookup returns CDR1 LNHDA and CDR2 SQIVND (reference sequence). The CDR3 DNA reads TGTGCCAGTAGTAGACCGGGACAGGGAAACACCATATATTTT. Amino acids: CASSRPGQGNTIYF.

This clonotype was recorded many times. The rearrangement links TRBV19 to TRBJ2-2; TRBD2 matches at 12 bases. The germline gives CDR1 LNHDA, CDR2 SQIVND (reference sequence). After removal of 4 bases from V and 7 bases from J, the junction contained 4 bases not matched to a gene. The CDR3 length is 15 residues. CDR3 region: CASSRLAGDVGELFF. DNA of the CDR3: TGTGCCAGTAGTAGACTAGCGGGAGATGTCGGGGAGCTGTTTTTT.

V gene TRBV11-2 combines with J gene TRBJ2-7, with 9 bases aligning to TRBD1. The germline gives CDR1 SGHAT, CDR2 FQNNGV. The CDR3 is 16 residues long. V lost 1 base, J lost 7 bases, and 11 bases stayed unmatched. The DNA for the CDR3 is TGTGCCAGCAGCTTAGCACCCTCCGCGACAGGGGGTGAGCAGTACTTC. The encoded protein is CASSLAPSATGGEQYF.

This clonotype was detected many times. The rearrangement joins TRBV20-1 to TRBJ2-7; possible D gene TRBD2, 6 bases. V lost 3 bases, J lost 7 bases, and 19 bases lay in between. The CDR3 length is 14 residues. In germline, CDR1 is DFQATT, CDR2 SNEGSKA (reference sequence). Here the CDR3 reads CSARRSARDGEQYF. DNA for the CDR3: TGCAGTGCTAGGAGGTCAGCGCGGGATGGGGAGCAGTACTTC.

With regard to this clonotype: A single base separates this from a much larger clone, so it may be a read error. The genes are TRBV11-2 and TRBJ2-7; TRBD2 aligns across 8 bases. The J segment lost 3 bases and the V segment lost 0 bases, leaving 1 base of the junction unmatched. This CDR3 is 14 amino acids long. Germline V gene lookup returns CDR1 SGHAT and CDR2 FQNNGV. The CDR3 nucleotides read TGTGCCAGCAGCTTAGAAGCGGGGGACTACGAGCAGTACTTC. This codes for CASSLEAGDYEQYF.

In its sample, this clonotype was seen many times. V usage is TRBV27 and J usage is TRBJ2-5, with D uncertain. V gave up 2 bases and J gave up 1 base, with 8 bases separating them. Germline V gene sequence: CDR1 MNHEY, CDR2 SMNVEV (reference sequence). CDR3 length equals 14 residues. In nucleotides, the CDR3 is TGTGCCAGCAGTTTAGAAGCGTCCCAAGAGACCCAGTACTTC. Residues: CASSLEASQETQYF.